This is a list of T cell receptor beta chains from one sample in a study of OX40 agonist ivuxolimab in advanced cancers. Assay: immunoSEQ multiplex PCR; the TCRdb copy retains only in-frame clones and omits some. The top ten hold about 23% of the sample, which has tens of thousands of clones, 75% to 90% seen once. Sample: CD4+ or CD8+ T cells sorted from blood, taken in a trial of the OX40 agonist ivuxolimab. The origin of the receptors is an adult with an advanced solid tumor such as melanoma, head and neck, liver or kidney cancer. Each CDR3 is given with its conserved first and last residue. A D gene is named only where the DNA matches it firmly. Some rows mark clone size as missing; the rest say once, few, many or name a class of expanded clone.

j_call | d_call | clone_size | v_call | cdr3_nt | cdr3_aa
TRBJ1-2 | TRBD1 | - | TRBV7-9 | TGTGCCAGCAGCCCGGACAGGGTGGACTATGGCTACACCTTC | CASSPDRVDYGYTF
TRBJ2-5 | TRBD1 | - | TRBV11-2 | TGTGCCAGCAGCGGGACAGGGTACCAAGAGACCCAGTACTTC | CASSGTGYQETQYF
TRBJ1-2 | TRBD1 | medium-sized | TRBV5-4 | TGTGCCAGCAGCGGGTGGGACAGAGCCTATGGCTACACCTTC | CASSGWDRAYGYTF
TRBJ2-4 | - | - | TRBV5-6 | TGTGCCAGCAGCTTCGGGGTGGGAAACATTCAGTACTTC | CASSFGVGNIQYF
TRBJ1-4 | - | few | TRBV27 | TGTGCCAGCAGTCCTTTGGGTGCAACTAATGAAAAACTGTTTTTT | CASSPLGATNEKLFF
TRBJ2-7 | - | - | TRBV13 | TGTGCCAGCAGCTCGCCGACCGGGAGTAGGCACGAGCAGTACTTC | CASSSPTGSRHEQYF
TRBJ1-5 | - | - | TRBV6-6 | TGTGCCAGCAGTTACTCGAATGGGGGCAATCAGCCCCAGCATTTT | CASSYSNGGNQPQHF
TRBJ1-5 | - | few | TRBV7-8 | TGTGCCAGCAGCTTAGCGCGGGGGGGTAGCAATCAGCCCCAGCATTTT | CASSLARGGSNQPQHF
TRBJ2-7 | TRBD1 | large | TRBV5-1 | TGCGCCAGCAGCTTACATCCGGGACAGGACTACGAGCAGTACTTC | CASSLHPGQDYEQYF
TRBJ2-5 | - | - | TRBV27 | TGTGCCAGCAGCCCGACGGGCGGGCGGCAAGAGACCCAGTACTTC | CASSPTGGRQETQYF
TRBJ2-7 | - | once | TRBV5-1 | TGCGCCAGCAGCTTGGCCCCAGGGTTCCACGAGCAGTACTTC | CASSLAPGFHEQYF
TRBJ2-3 | - | - | TRBV7-8 | TGTGCCAGCAGCTTATGGGCGGAAGTCACAGATACGCAGTATTTT | CASSLWAEVTDTQYF
TRBJ2-7 | - | - | TRBV7-8 | TGTGCCAGCAGCTTAGAACAGGGTTTCCACGAGCAGTACTTC | CASSLEQGFHEQYF
TRBJ2-7 | TRBD2 | - | TRBV4-3 | TGCGCCAGCAGCCAGGAACTAGCGGGAGATGGATACGAGCAGTACTTC | CASSQELAGDGYEQYF
TRBJ1-1 | - | - | TRBV5-5 | TGTGCCAGCAGCTTTGGGGGTACCCACACTGAAGCTTTCTTT | CASSFGGTHTEAFF
TRBJ2-1 | TRBD2 | - | TRBV4-1 | TGCGCCAGCAGCCAAGCAGCGTCTAGCGGGAGAACTGAGCAGTTCTTC | CASSQAASSGRTEQFF
TRBJ2-5 | - | few | TRBV7-9 | TGTGCCAGCAGGCCCCAAGAGACCCAGTACTTC | CASRPQETQYF
TRBJ2-1 | - | - | TRBV30 | TGTGCCTGGAGTGAGAGTTACAATGAGCAGTTCTTC | CAWSESYNEQFF
TRBJ1-2 | TRBD1 | - | TRBV4-3 | TGCGCCACTTCAAAAACCGGGACAGCCTATGGCTACACCTTC | CATSKTGTAYGYTF
TRBJ2-7 | TRBD1 | - | TRBV19 | TGTGCCAGTAAATACCGGACAGGGGGGATCTACGAGCAGTACTTC | CASKYRTGGIYEQYF
TRBJ2-7 | TRBD1 | medium-sized | TRBV7-9 | TGTGCCAGCAGCGGCCCAGGGGGCGGGAACGAGCAGTACTTC | CASSGPGGGNEQYF
TRBJ2-3 | - | - | TRBV28 | TGTGCCAGCAGTTTTCTTAGCGGCACAGATACGCAGTATTTT | CASSFLSGTDTQYF
TRBJ2-1 | TRBD2 | - | TRBV7-9 | TGTGCCAGCAGCCGACTAGCGGGAGCCCTCGAGCAGTTCTTC | CASSRLAGALEQFF
TRBJ2-1 | TRBD2 | - | TRBV7-9 | TGTGCCAGCAGCTTAACGGCGATAGCAGCGGGAGGCGGGAATGAGCAGTTCTTC | CASSLTAIAAGGGNEQFF
TRBJ1-2 | - | - | TRBV6-5 | TGTGCCAGCAGAAGTTCCGAAACAAGGACGGATGGCTACACCTTC | CASRSSETRTDGYTF
TRBJ2-5 | - | - | TRBV9 | TGTGCCAGCAGCGTAGATTCGGGGACCCAGTACTTC | CASSVDSGTQYF